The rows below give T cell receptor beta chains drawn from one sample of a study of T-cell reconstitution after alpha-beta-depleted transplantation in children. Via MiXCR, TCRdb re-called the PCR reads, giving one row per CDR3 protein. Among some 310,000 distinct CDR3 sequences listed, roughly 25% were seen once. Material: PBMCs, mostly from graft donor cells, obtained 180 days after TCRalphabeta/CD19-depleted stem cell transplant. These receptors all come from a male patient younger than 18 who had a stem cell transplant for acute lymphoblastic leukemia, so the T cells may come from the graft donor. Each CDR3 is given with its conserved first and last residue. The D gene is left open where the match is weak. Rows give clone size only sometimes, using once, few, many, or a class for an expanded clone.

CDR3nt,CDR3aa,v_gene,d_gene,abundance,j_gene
TGTGCCAGCAGTTCGGTGGGCGGTTCTCGCTGCACAGATACGCAGTATTTT,CASSSVGGSRCTDTQYF,TRBV27,.,.,TRBJ2-3
TGTGCCAGCAGCTTAAAGCTAGCGGGAGTGTACAATGAGCAGTTCTTC,CASSLKLAGVYNEQFF,TRBV7-9,TRBD2,few,TRBJ2-1
TGTGCCACCAGCAGGGACGGGACCCAAGGGGAGACCCAGTACTTC,CATSRDGTQGETQYF,TRBV15,.,.,TRBJ2-5
TGTGCCAGTGACAGCGGGAGAGACGGGCAGTACTTC,CASDSGRDGQYF,TRBV19,TRBD2,.,TRBJ2-7
TGCGCCAGCAGCTTGGGCCTTAGACAGATACCGGGAGATACGCAGTATTTT,CASSLGLRQIPGDTQYF,TRBV5-1,.,few,TRBJ2-3
TGCGCCAGCAGCTTGCTCGAGGGTACTAATGAAAAACTGTTTTTT,CASSLLEGTNEKLFF,TRBV5-1,.,few,TRBJ1-4
TGTGCCAGCAGTCAGTCTCCTTTCCGGACAGGAAGCTCCTACGAGCAGTACTTC,CASSQSPFRTGSSYEQYF,TRBV6-2/TRBV6-3,TRBD1,.,TRBJ2-7
TGTGCCAGCAGCTTAGCGCGGGGTAGGGGCGAGAGGGGCTACGAGCAGTACTTC,CASSLARGRGERGYEQYF,TRBV7-2,.,many,TRBJ2-7
TGTGCCAGCAGCTCCCCGAGCTCCTACGAGCAGTACTTC,CASSSPSSYEQYF,TRBV7-9,.,.,TRBJ2-7
TGTGCCAGCAGCTCCGACAGGGGGCGGAACGAGCAGTACTTC,CASSSDRGRNEQYF,TRBV7-9,TRBD1,many,TRBJ2-7
TGTGCCAGCAGCTTAGGTCCGGGCGGGAGCACAGATACGCAGTATTTT,CASSLGPGGSTDTQYF,TRBV7-8,.,.,TRBJ2-3
TGCGCCAGCAGCTTCTCGCGCGGTTCCTACGAGCAGTACTTC,CASSFSRGSYEQYF,TRBV5-1,.,few,TRBJ2-7
TGTGCCAGCTCATCGCTACTTGGACTAGCGGGAGACGAGCAGTACTTC,CASSSLLGLAGDEQYF,TRBV18,TRBD2,.,TRBJ2-7
TGCAGCGTTGGGGATTTCGACTATGGCTACACCTTC,CSVGDFDYGYTF,TRBV29-1,.,many,TRBJ1-2
TGTGCCAGCAGCTGGGGACAGGGTGATTACGAGCAGTACTTC,CASSWGQGDYEQYF,TRBV7-3,TRBD1,few,TRBJ2-7
TGTGCCAGCAGCCAATCCGGGACAGGGGTCAAGCAGTACTTC,CASSQSGTGVKQYF,TRBV5-6,TRBD1,few,TRBJ2-7
TGTGCCAGCAGCTTAGCCGTTCGACTAGCGGGAGGGAGGTCAGATACGCAGTATTTT,CASSLAVRLAGGRSDTQYF,TRBV7-2,TRBD2,few,TRBJ2-3
TGTGCCAGCATCCCCGGGGAGGGGGAGGCGTACAATGAGCAGTTCTTC,CASIPGEGEAYNEQFF,TRBV12-3/TRBV12-4,.,.,TRBJ2-1
TGTGCCAGCAGCTTGCGTACAGGGGACCACGAGCAGTACTTC,CASSLRTGDHEQYF,TRBV7-7,TRBD1,.,TRBJ2-7
TGTGCCAGCAGTTTGACTAGCGGGACCGGGGAGCTGTTTTTT,CASSLTSGTGELFF,TRBV12-3/TRBV12-4,TRBD2,many,TRBJ2-2
TGCGCCAGCAGCTTGGCCGCAGGGATTGCTACCAGCCAATACTACGAGCAGTACTTC,CASSLAAGIATSQYYEQYF,TRBV5-1,.,few,TRBJ2-7
TGTGCCAGCAGCTTGGGAGGACCAGGGACCTACGAGCAGTACTTC,CASSLGGPGTYEQYF,TRBV5-6,.,few,TRBJ2-7
TGTGCCAGCAGTTACTTGAAATCCTACAATGAGCAGTTCTTC,CASSYLKSYNEQFF,TRBV6-5,.,few,TRBJ2-1
TGCAGTGCTCTGCGATCCGGGACAGGGGTTCGCAATCAGCCCCAGCATTTT,CSALRSGTGVRNQPQHF,TRBV20-1,TRBD1,.,TRBJ1-5
TGTGCCAGCAGTTTTGGTGGCGGGAGGTCAGAGACCCAGTACTTC,CASSFGGGRSETQYF,TRBV27,TRBD2,.,TRBJ2-5
TGTGCCAGCAGGGCTAGCGGGAGTTTAAACACCGGGGAGCTGTTTTTT,CASRASGSLNTGELFF,TRBV27,TRBD2,.,TRBJ2-2
TGCAGTGCTAGACCTAGAGGTCAGAGGACCTATGGCTACACCTTC,CSARPRGQRTYGYTF,TRBV20-1,.,many,TRBJ1-2
TGTGCCAGCAGCTCTCTTATGTTCCGGACTAGCGGGAGGTACGAGCAGTACTTC,CASSSLMFRTSGRYEQYF,TRBV11-2,TRBD2,few,TRBJ2-7
TGTGCCAGCAGCTTGGTACCGCACGTGGATACGCAGTATTTT,CASSLVPHVDTQYF,TRBV5-5,.,.,TRBJ2-3
TGTGCCAGCAGTGAAGATTTGGGCACCGGGGAGCTGTTTTTT,CASSEDLGTGELFF,TRBV2,.,.,TRBJ2-2
TGTGCCAGCAGTTTACGTCTAGGGAGGGGAGTCTATGGCTACACCTTC,CASSLRLGRGVYGYTF,TRBV12-3/TRBV12-4,.,.,TRBJ1-2
TGTGCCAGCAGCCAACGCCGGGACGCTACCTACGAGCAGTACTTC,CASSQRRDATYEQYF,TRBV7-2,.,few,TRBJ2-7
TGTGCCAGCAGGCGGGGCGACAGGTCGAATCAGCCCCAGCATTTT,CASRRGDRSNQPQHF,TRBV27,.,.,TRBJ1-5
TGTGCCATCAGTCCCGGGGGGCTAGCGGGAGGGCCGAAGGAGACCCAGTACTTC,CAISPGGLAGGPKETQYF,TRBV10-3,TRBD2,few,TRBJ2-5
TGCGCCAGCAGCTTCGTACAGGGGGCAGGTTCACCCCTCCACTTT,CASSFVQGAGSPLHF,TRBV5-1,TRBD1,few,TRBJ1-6
TGTGCCAGCAGCTTCCCCCTTCCCTCCTACGAGCAGTACTTC,CASSFPLPSYEQYF,TRBV7-2,.,few,TRBJ2-7
TGCGCCAGCAGCTTGGGAGGAGCTAGTTCTGAGACCCAGTACTTC,CASSLGGASSETQYF,TRBV5-1,.,few,TRBJ2-5
TGTGCCAGCAGTTTAGTAGGGACGCAGTATTTT,CASSLVGTQYF,TRBV12-3/TRBV12-4,.,few,TRBJ2-3
TGCAGTGCTCTAGCGGGGGCCTACAATGAGCAGTTCTTC,CSALAGAYNEQFF,TRBV20-1,TRBD2,once,TRBJ2-1
TGTGCCAGCAGCTTAGCTTGGGGACTAGCGGGAGGCTACGAGCAGTACTTC,CASSLAWGLAGGYEQYF,TRBV7-9,TRBD2,.,TRBJ2-7
TGTGCCATCAGTGTGGGAGCGGGAGTGATCTCCGAGCAGTACTTC,CAISVGAGVISEQYF,TRBV10-3,TRBD2,.,TRBJ2-7
TGTGCCAGCAGCCCCAGGGACGCCTACTCCTACAATGAGCAGTTCTTC,CASSPRDAYSYNEQFF,TRBV11-2,.,few,TRBJ2-1
TGCAGTGCTAGAGAGGCCAGGGTTAACACTGAAGCTTTCTTT,CSAREARVNTEAFF,TRBV20-1,.,few,TRBJ1-1
TGTGCCAGCGCCCGGACGGGGATCAGGACCGGGGAGCTGTTTTTT,CASARTGIRTGELFF,TRBV27,.,.,TRBJ2-2
TGTGCCAGCAGTCTGGACAGTGGATTTCAGACCCAGTACTTC,CASSLDSGFQTQYF,TRBV12-3/TRBV12-4,.,few,TRBJ2-5
TGTGCCAGCAGCCTCAGCGGGAGGGCCGAAGAGACCCAGTACTTC,CASSLSGRAEETQYF,TRBV7-7,TRBD2,.,TRBJ2-5
TGTGCCAGCAGCCAAGGGGATAGCGTACAGAATGAGCAGTTCTTC,CASSQGDSVQNEQFF,TRBV4-2,.,.,TRBJ2-1
TGTGCCAGCAGCTCTGTAGGCGGCGGAAGCCCTCACAATGAGCAGTTCTTC,CASSSVGGGSPHNEQFF,TRBV7-8,.,once,TRBJ2-1
TGCGCCAGCAGCCCTAGGGGCAGGGTGAACACCGGGGAGCTGTTTTTT,CASSPRGRVNTGELFF,TRBV5-1,.,few,TRBJ2-2
TGCGCCAGCAGCCAGGGACTAGCGCGCTCCTACGAGCAGTACTTC,CASSQGLARSYEQYF,TRBV5-1,TRBD2,few,TRBJ2-7
TGTGCCAGCAGCTCGACCATCCACCAGGTTAGGGGTGAGGAGACCCAGTACTTC,CASSSTIHQVRGEETQYF,TRBV7-6,.,.,TRBJ2-5
TGTGCCAGCAGTCTTGAAGACCGGGACAGAGATTATGGCTACACCTTC,CASSLEDRDRDYGYTF,TRBV6-1,TRBD1,few,TRBJ1-2
TGCAGTGCTAGGATAGTTGGACTAGCGGGATGGGTAGGGTCCACAGATACGCAGTATTTT,CSARIVGLAGWVGSTDTQYF,TRBV20-1,TRBD2,few,TRBJ2-3
TGTGCCAGCAGCTCAGTGCAAGCGGGAGAGGCTACGCAGTATTTT,CASSSVQAGEATQYF,TRBV7-9,TRBD2,.,TRBJ2-3